This T cell receptor beta chain was observed in a study of glioma-infiltrating T cells. This CDR3 contains 21 residues. Germline trimming cut 1 base from V and 0 bases from J; bases unmatched to any gene: 20. Germline V gene lookup returns CDR1 SGHRS and CDR2 YFSETQ. TCR alpha and beta CDR3 regions were amplified from RNA using iRepertoire nested multiplex PCR. TCRdb re-derived calls from the multiplex PCR reads in MiXCR, one entry per CDR3 protein. The sample holds under 200,000 distinct CDR3 sequences, approximately 40% seen once. The chain carries TRBV5-1 and TRBJ2-7; 9 bases are a match to TRBD2. The source of this sequence is a human donor with low-grade glioma or glioblastoma, undergoing nonglioma brain surgery, or in good health (not recorded which). Material for sequencing was glioma tissue, nonneoplastic brain tissue, or PBMCs (not recorded which). Here the CDR3 reads CASSLFWTSSLAGASSYEQYF. In DNA form, the CDR3 reads TGCGCCAGCAGCTTGTTCTGGACTTCATCGTTAGCGGGAGCTTCCTCCTACGAGCAGTACTTC.